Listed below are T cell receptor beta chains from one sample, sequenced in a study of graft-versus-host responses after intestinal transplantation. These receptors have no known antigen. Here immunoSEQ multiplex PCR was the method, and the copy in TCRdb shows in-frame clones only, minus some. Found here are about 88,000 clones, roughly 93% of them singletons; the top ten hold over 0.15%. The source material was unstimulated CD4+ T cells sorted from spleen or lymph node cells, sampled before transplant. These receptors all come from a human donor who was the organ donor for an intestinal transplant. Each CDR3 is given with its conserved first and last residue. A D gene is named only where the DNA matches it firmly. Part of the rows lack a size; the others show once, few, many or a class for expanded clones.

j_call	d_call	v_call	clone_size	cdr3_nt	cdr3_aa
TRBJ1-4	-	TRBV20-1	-	TGCAGTGCTAGTTTGGGCGGCAAACTGTTTTTT	CSASLGGKLFF
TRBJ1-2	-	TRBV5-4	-	TGTGCCAGCAGCCCAAATTACGGGAGTGGCTACACCTTC	CASSPNYGSGYTF
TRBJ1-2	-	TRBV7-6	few	TGTGCCAGCAGCCTGGACAGCGGTGGCTACACCTTC	CASSLDSGGYTF
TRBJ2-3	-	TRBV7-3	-	TGTGCCAGCAGCTTACACAGGGCAGATACGCAGTATTTT	CASSLHRADTQYF
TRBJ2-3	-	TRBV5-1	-	TGCGCCAGCAGCGTGAGCGTCCTAGCTCTAAGCACAGATACGCAGTATTTT	CASSVSVLALSTDTQYF
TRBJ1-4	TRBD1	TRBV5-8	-	TGTGCCAGCAGCTACGCACACGGGACAGGAAATAATGAAAAACTGTTTTTT	CASSYAHGTGNNEKLFF
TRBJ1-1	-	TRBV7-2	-	TGTGCCAGCAGCATCGACAGGACCCGGAACACTGAAGCTTTCTTT	CASSIDRTRNTEAFF
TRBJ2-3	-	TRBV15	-	TGTGCCACCAGCAGACGTTTGACAAGTACAGATACGCAGTATTTT	CATSRRLTSTDTQYF
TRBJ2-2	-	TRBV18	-	TGTGCCAGCTCACCACGATCGGGAGAGCTGTTTTTT	CASSPRSGELFF
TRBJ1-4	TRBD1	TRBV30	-	TGTGCCGCGCCCGGACAGGGAGGTGAAAAACTGTTTTTT	CAAPGQGGEKLFF
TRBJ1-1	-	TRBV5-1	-	TGCGCCAGCAGCTTGAGTAATCAGGACACTGAAGCTTTCTTT	CASSLSNQDTEAFF
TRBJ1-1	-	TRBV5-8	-	TGTGCCAGCAGTCCAGGAGTGTCCATGAACACTGAAGCTTTCTTT	CASSPGVSMNTEAFF
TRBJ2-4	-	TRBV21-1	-	TGTGCCAGCAGCCCTTTGGGGTCAGGGGAGGACATTCAGTACTTC	CASSPLGSGEDIQYF
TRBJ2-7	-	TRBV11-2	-	TGTGCCAGCAGCTTAACTAGAACTTCCTACGAGCAGTACTTC	CASSLTRTSYEQYF
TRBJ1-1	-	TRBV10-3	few	TGTGCCATCAGTGACACCGGGGGCACTGAAGCTTTCTTT	CAISDTGGTEAFF
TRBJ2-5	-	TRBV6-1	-	TGTGCCAGCAGTGGCCCTCAAGAGACCCAGTACTTC	CASSGPQETQYF
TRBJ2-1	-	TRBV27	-	TGTGCCAGCACAGGTTACAATGAGCAGTTCTTC	CASTGYNEQFF
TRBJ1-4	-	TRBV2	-	TGTGCCAGCAGTGAACAGGAAATCGGAAAACTGTTTTTT	CASSEQEIGKLFF
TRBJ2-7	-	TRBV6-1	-	TGTGCCAGCAGTGAAATTGGGGGAAGGGGCGAGCAGTACTTC	CASSEIGGRGEQYF
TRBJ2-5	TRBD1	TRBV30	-	TGTGCCTGGAGAGAGACAGGGGGCAAGAAGACCCAGTACTTC	CAWRETGGKKTQYF
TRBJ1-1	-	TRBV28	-	TGTGCCAGCAGTTTAAAGGGCATGAACACTGAAGCTTTCTTT	CASSLKGMNTEAFF
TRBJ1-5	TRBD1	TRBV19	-	TGTGCCAGTAGTAGGGACAGGGATCAGCCCCAGCATTTT	CASSRDRDQPQHF
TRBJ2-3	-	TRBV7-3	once	TGTGCCAGCAGCTTGGGGGTCACAGATACGCAGTATTTT	CASSLGVTDTQYF
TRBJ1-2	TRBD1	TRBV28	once	TGTGCCAGCAGGACAGACAGGGGGCGCCACTATGGCTACACCTTC	CASRTDRGRHYGYTF
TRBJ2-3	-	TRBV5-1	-	TGCGCCAGCAGCTTGGAGCCAGCAGTCGAGACAGCAGATACGCAGTATTTT	CASSLEPAVETADTQYF
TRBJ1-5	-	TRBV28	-	TGTGCCGGTAGCAGGGGACCCTATAGCAATCAGCCCCAGCATTTT	CAGSRGPYSNQPQHF
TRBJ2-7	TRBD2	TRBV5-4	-	TGTGCCAGCAGCTCGGGGGACTACGGGCAGTACTTC	CASSSGDYGQYF
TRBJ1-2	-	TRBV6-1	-	TGTGCCAGCAGTGAACAGGGTTATGGCTACACCTTC	CASSEQGYGYTF